This TCR beta chain was sequenced during a study of T cell responses to AZD1222 COVID-19 vaccine. Findings and caveats of the study: Two doses of AZD1222 preceded a rise in Spike-specific TCR breadth and depth. Mostly white British, mostly female donors; authors suggested clonal diversity may be underestimated. Samples come after the peak T cell response, not at day 14.

Germline lookup yields CDR1 SNHLY and CDR2 FYNNEI. Between the trimmed V and J ends, which lost 3 bases and 11 bases, there was a span of 10 bases. The CDR3 totals 12 residues. Using immunoSEQ multiplex PCR, the repertoire was profiled, and TCRdb retains in-frame clones only, with some absent. The sample lists 110,000 to 150,000 clones; 80% to 90% were seen once. Worth noting for this clone: Its matching antigen is unknown.

The TCR sequence derives from an adult in good health. The genes are TRBV2 and TRBJ1-4; no reliable D call. This specimen consisted of peripheral blood, obtained on day 0 of AZD1222 vaccination. CDR3 coding DNA: TGTGCCAGCAGTGAGGAGACGGGGAAACTGTTTTTT. This gives the protein CASSEETGKLFF.